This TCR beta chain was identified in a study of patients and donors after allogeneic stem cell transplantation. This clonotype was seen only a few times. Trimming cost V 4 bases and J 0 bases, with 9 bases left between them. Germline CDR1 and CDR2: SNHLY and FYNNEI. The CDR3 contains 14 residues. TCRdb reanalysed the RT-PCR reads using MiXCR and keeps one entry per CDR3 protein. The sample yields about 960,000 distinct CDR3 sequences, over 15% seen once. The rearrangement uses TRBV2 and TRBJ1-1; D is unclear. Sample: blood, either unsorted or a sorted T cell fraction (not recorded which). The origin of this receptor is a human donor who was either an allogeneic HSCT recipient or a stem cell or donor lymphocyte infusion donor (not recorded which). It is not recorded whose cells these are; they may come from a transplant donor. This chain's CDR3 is CASSAENLNTEAFF. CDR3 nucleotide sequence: TGTGCCAGCAGTGCGGAGAATTTGAACACTGAAGCTTTCTTT. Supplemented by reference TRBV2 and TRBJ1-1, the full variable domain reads EPEVTQTPSHQVTQMGQEVILRCVPISNHLYFYWYRQILGQKVEFLVSFYNNEISEKSEIFDDQFSVERPDGSNFTLKIRSTKLEDSAMYFCASSAENLNTEAFFGQGTRLTVV.